This entry concerns a single T cell receptor (beta chain). The data were taken from a study of blood T cell repertoires in COVID-19. Study overall: Acute-phase and convalescent COVID-19 samples originated in the United States, Italy and Spain.

This table comes from immunoSEQ multiplex PCR, and its TCRdb copy is limited to in-frame clones, with some not included. The sample has fewer than 300,000 clones; roughly 84% are singletons. With 2 bases clipped from V and 5 bases from J, the junction kept 8 bases outside the gene matches. CDR3 length equals 16 residues. Germline loops: CDR1 KGHSH, CDR2 LQKENI. The TCR was taken from a woman between 18 and 29 years old with acute or convalescent COVID-19. The sequencing sample was made of peripheral blood. V gene TRBV18 combines with J gene TRBJ1-1; 10 bases are shared with TRBD1. This CDR3 reads CASSPSTGGVITEAFF. For the CDR3, the DNA is TGTGCCAGCTCACCATCGACAGGGGGCGTTATAACTGAAGCTTTCTTT.